The clone carrying this T cell receptor (beta chain) was counted between two and nine times. The target antigen is unknown. These data come from a study of T-cell reconstitution after alpha-beta-depleted transplantation in children. General study points: Reported findings indicate that, about two months after transplant, alpha-beta T cells came from several hundred expanded clones, which were derived from non-depleted graft cells. In some patients, recipient T cells and intrathymic progenitors surviving conditioning explained high day-60 diversity.

Construction of the TCRbeta library involved unique molecular identifiers. TCRdb ran MiXCR on the PCR reads and lists one entry per CDR3 protein. The data hold 500,000 to 600,000 distinct CDR3 sequences, with around 27% observed a single time. V was trimmed by 1 base and J by 6 bases, leaving 10 bases between them. The CDR3 runs to 13 residues. The TCR sequence derives from a boy younger than two with Wiskott-Aldrich syndrome, due to receive a stem cell transplant. The sample consisted of PBMCs, taken before TCRalphabeta/CD19-depleted stem cell transplant. J is TRBJ2-7 and V is TRBV12-3 or TRBV12-4; possible D gene TRBD2, 6 bases. CDR3 in amino acids: CASSLEEGFEQYF. The DNA for the CDR3 is TGTGCCAGCAGTTTAGAGGAGGGATTCGAGCAGTACTTC.